The clone carrying this T cell receptor (beta chain) showed up many times. Source study methods: Amplification with reference gene primers provided the estimates of nucleated cell counts. The table came from immunoSEQ multiplex PCR; TCRdb's copy has only in-frame clones and leaves some out. V and J calls and clone size are given by that table; D and trimming were obtained from the DNA. The sample has 300,000 to 400,000 clones, approximately 85% seen once; the top ten hold just over 7%. Between the trimmed V and J ends, which lost 2 bases and 13 bases, there was a span of 15 bases. Germline V CDR1 and CDR2: SQVTM, ANQGSEA. The CDR3 totals 12 residues. This entry comes from a study of blood T cell repertoires in COVID-19. Looking at the study overall: Spain, Italy and the United States supplied samples that represented acute and convalescent COVID-19. T cells, B-cell-depleted T cells, or PBMCs supplied cDNA or gDNA.

This chain connects TRBV29-1 to TRBJ2-1; perhaps TRBD2 as D (6 bases). This sequence originates from a human donor in a cohort sampled during active COVID-19. The specimen was peripheral blood. CDR3 sequence (DNA): TGCAGCGTTGAACGGGACTCCCGAGCTCAGTTCTTC. This codes for CSVERDSRAQFF.